What follows are 26 T cell receptor beta chains derived from one specimen sequenced in a study of regulatory T cells in long-lasting Graves disease. Time point: newly diagnosed GD, antithyroid drugs for less than 3 months. TCR sequences were obtained from RNA taken from PBMCs. Building of the TCR beta libraries involved iRepertoire HTBI primers and Arm-PCR of CDR3 regions. TCRdb analysed the multiplex PCR reads with MiXCR anew, one entry per CDR3 protein. This table holds approximately 400,000 distinct CDR3 sequences, 15% found once. This same sample was also part of a study on T cells in Graves' hyperthyroidism and ophthalmopathy.

The sample in question was peripheral blood mononuclear cells (PBMCs), obtained at new diagnosis, from a patient treated with antithyroid drugs. These receptors originate from a woman in her twenties or thirties with Graves disease.

This clonotype was observed many times. The V gene is TRBV10-3, the J gene TRBJ2-1; 10 bases fit TRBD2. Germline V gene lookup returns CDR1 ENHRY and CDR2 SYGVKD. The CDR3 totals 18 residues. J gave up 4 bases and V 8 bases, and 17 bases lay outside the gene matches. CDR3 loop: CAISQLWASGSQYNEQFF. The CDR3 DNA follows: TGTGCCATCTCTCAACTGTGGGCTAGCGGGAGTCAGTACAATGAGCAGTTCTTC.

This clonotype was observed at least ten times. The V gene is TRBV11-2, the J gene TRBJ2-4, with 13 bases identical to TRBD2. Germline values: CDR1 SGHAT, CDR2 FQNNGV. V gave up 4 bases and J gave up 5 bases; unmatched junction bases: 8. The CDR3 is made up of 17 amino acids. The CDR3 nucleotides read TGTGCCAGCAGCTCCCTCGGCGGGACTAGCGGGGAAAACATTCAGTACTTC. As protein: CASSSLGGTSGENIQYF.

Ten or more counts support this clonotype. The germline gene is not matched at one end of the junction; a read error may be the cause. The gene calls are TRBV6-1 and TRBJ2-1; D unclear. The CDR3 runs 13 residues. Germline values: CDR1 MNHNS, CDR2 SASEGT. CDR3: CASSEVRQGEQFF. The DNA for the CDR3 is TGTGCCAGCAGCGAAGTCCGGCAAGGTGAGCAGTTCTTC.

The table lists this clonotype with many counts. The genes are TRBV5-1 and TRBJ2-5, with TRBD2 matching over 10 bases. Germline assignment: CDR1 SGHRS and CDR2 YFSETQ. The CDR3 loop spans 21 amino acids. V trimming: 0 bases; J trimming: 2 bases; junction bases outside the gene matches: 19. The CDR3 coding sequence is TGCGCCAGCAGCTTGGTAGGCAGGGAGAGGACTAGCGGACCAACACAAGAGACCCAGTACTTC. Its translation: CASSLVGRERTSGPTQETQYF.

This chain joins TRBV6-1 and TRBJ2-5; 15 nucleotides align to TRBD2. The CDR3 length is 15 residues. The germline V gene encodes CDR1 MNHNS and CDR2 SASEGT. V was clipped by 6 bases and J by 7 bases; unmatched bases: 6. CDR3 in amino acids: CASSSRTSGRGTQYF. CDR3 nucleotide sequence: TGTGCCAGCAGCTCCCGGACTAGCGGGAGGGGGACCCAGTACTTC.

This clonotype has a count of ten or more. The gene calls are TRBV18 and TRBJ1-5; 8 nucleotides align to TRBD1. Trimming took 3 bases from V and 5 from J; bases not matched to a gene: 9. Germline-derived CDR1 and CDR2 are KGHSH and LQKENI. The CDR3 length is 16 residues. This chain's CDR3 is CASSPPGQVTYQPQHF. DNA for the CDR3: TGTGCCAGCTCACCTCCGGGACAGGTTACTTATCAGCCCCAGCATTTT.

The rearrangement uses TRBV7-9 and TRBJ1-1; D is uncertain. The CDR3 runs to 15 residues. From germline, CDR1 is SEHNR and CDR2 FQNEAQ (reference sequence). V lost 4 bases to trimming and J lost 0 bases, with 12 bases between them. The CDR3 spells CASSYTDTLNTEAFF. CDR3 coding DNA: TGTGCCAGCAGCTATACCGACACCCTGAACACTGAAGCTTTCTTT.

Only one count was recorded for this clonotype. The rearrangement links TRBV30 to TRBJ2-7; weak D call: TRBD2 (6 bases). V lost 4 bases to trimming and J lost 4 bases, with 14 bases between them. CDR1 is GTSNPN, CDR2 SVGIG, per germline (reference sequence). The CDR3 extends over 13 amino acids. CDR3 bases: TGTGCCTGGATAGCGGTTAACGCGTACGAGCAGTACTTC. Encoded protein: CAWIAVNAYEQYF.

This clonotype was recorded at least ten times. This sequence joins TRBV12-3 or TRBV12-4 and TRBJ1-5; TRBD1 is a possible D gene (5 bases). V gave up 1 base and J gave up 6 bases, with 10 bases separating them. This CDR3 is 14 amino acids long. The CDR3 sequence is CASSLVRGSQPQHF. CDR3 nucleotide sequence: TGTGCCAGCAGTTTAGTGAGGGGTTCTCAGCCCCAGCATTTT.

Details on this clonotype: This may be a read error: a much more frequent sequence differs by one nucleotide. The V gene is TRBV27, the J gene TRBJ1-1; D is ambiguous. Per germline, CDR1 MNHEY and CDR2 SMNVEV (reference sequence). This CDR3 contains 15 residues. The CDR3 DNA reads as TGCGCCAGCCAAGACATTCCCGGGGTGTACACTGAAGCTTTCTTT. Protein sequence: CASQDIPGVYTEAFF.

The CDR3 DNA is TGTGCCAGCGGGGAACAGGGCTATGGCTACACCTTC. Amino acids: CASGEQGYGYTF. The rearrangement uses TRBV28 and TRBJ1-2; TRBD1 is a possible D gene (6 bases). Per the germline V gene, CDR1 is MDHEN and CDR2 is SYDVKM. The CDR3 consists of 12 residues. V dropped 8 bases and J dropped 4 bases, with 11 bases sitting between them.

This clonotype was recorded many times. The chain employs TRBV6-4 and TRBJ2-3; 12 bases agree with TRBD2. This CDR3 spans 15 amino acids. The J segment lost 4 bases and the V segment lost 3 bases, leaving 2 bases of the junction unmatched. CDR1 is MRHNA and CDR2 is SNTAGT in the germline V gene. The CDR3 nucleotides are TGTGCCAGCAGTGAGCTAGCGGGAGGGTCAGATACGCAGTATTTT. Protein: CASSELAGGSDTQYF.

This clonotype was recorded at least ten times. The DNA for the CDR3 is TGTGCCAGCGGAGGACAGCTAGCCTCTGGGGCCAACGTCCTGACTTTC. Residues: CASGGQLASGANVLTF. This chain uses TRBV28 with TRBJ2-6; tentative D call: TRBD1 (6 bases). The length of the CDR3 is 16 residues. V was clipped by 8 bases and J by 0 bases, with 14 bases between them. Germline CDR1 MDHEN, CDR2 SYDVKM.

This clonotype has only a few counts. This chain links TRBV27 with TRBJ2-2; 8 nucleotides agree with TRBD1. From germline, CDR1 is MNHEY and CDR2 SMNVEV (reference sequence). The CDR3 contains 15 residues. V was clipped by 3 bases and J by 3 bases; unmatched bases: 3. The CDR3 spells CASSFRGLYTGELFF. In nucleotides, the CDR3 is TGTGCCAGCAGTTTCAGGGGGCTTTACACCGGGGAGCTGTTTTTT.

This clonotype was detected only a few times. The genes are TRBV3-1 and TRBJ2-7, with 14 bases aligning to TRBD2. The length of the CDR3 is 18 residues. V lost 4 bases to trimming and J lost 6 bases; unmatched junction nucleotides: 14. Per germline, CDR1 LGHDT and CDR2 YNNKEL (reference sequence). CDR3 DNA sequence: TGTGCCAGCAGCCCTTCTAAGGGACTAGCGGGAGTAAGCGGCGAGCAGTACTTC. Its translation is CASSPSKGLAGVSGEQYF.

This clonotype has a count of ten or more. The rearrangement links TRBV24-1 to TRBJ2-3; TRBD2 matches at 9 bases. V lost 5 bases, J lost 5 bases, and 10 bases stayed unmatched. In germline, CDR1 is KGHDR, CDR2 SFDVKD. The CDR3 extends over 16 amino acids. CDR3 protein: CATSARLAGPGDTQYF. The DNA of the CDR3 is TGTGCCACCAGTGCGAGGCTAGCGGGACCGGGAGATACGCAGTATTTT.

This clonotype has just a few counts. A much bigger clone sits one base away, suggesting this may be a read error. The genes are TRBV6-1 and TRBJ1-2, with TRBD1 as a possible D gene (6 bases). In germline, CDR1 is MNHNS, CDR2 SASEGT. Trimming cost V 2 bases and J 4 bases, with 8 bases left between them. The CDR3 has 13 amino acids. CDR3 loop: CASSERGSYGYTF. The CDR3 coding sequence is TGTGCCAGCAGTGAAAGGGGGTCCTATGGCTACACCTTC.

This clonotype occurred many times. The chain uses TRBV11-3 and TRBJ2-7; 7 nucleotides line up with TRBD2. This CDR3 region has 14 residues. The germline CDR1 and CDR2 sequences are SGHNT and YENEEA. J lost 7 bases, V lost 5 bases, and 11 bases had no gene match. CDR3 coding DNA: TGTGCCAGCAGCCCCCAAGCGGGATCGGATGAGCAGTACTTC. It yields the protein CASSPQAGSDEQYF. Variable domain in full (rest from reference TRBV11-3 and TRBJ2-7): EAGVVQSPRYKIIEKKQPVAFWCNPISGHNTLYWYLQNLGQGPELLIRYENEEAVDDSQLPKDRFSAERLKGVDSTLKIQPAELGDSAVYLCASSPQAGSDEQYFGPGTRLTVT.

This clonotype was seen ten or more times. The rearrangement uses TRBV7-2 and TRBJ2-1, with D unclear. Per the germline V gene, CDR1 is SGHTA and CDR2 is FQGNSA. CDR3 length: 13 residues. V was shortened by 2 bases and J by 5 bases, with 7 bases between the two germline ends. The CDR3 region is CASSLRLNNEQFF. The CDR3 nucleotides read TGTGCCAGCAGCTTAAGGTTGAACAATGAGCAGTTCTTC.

A few counts support this clonotype. Mismatch with germline at one junction end may stem from a read error. The rearrangement links TRBV7-7 to TRBJ2-2; D might be TRBD1 (6 bases). Germline CDR1 and CDR2: SSHAT and FNYEAQ (reference sequence). CDR3 length equals 14 residues. CDR3 sequence reads: CASSLRQATGELFF. The CDR3 bases are TGTGCTAGCAGTCTGCGACAGGCCACCGGGGAGCTGTTTTTT.

The chain joins TRBV19 to TRBJ1-5, with TRBD1 matching over 7 bases. V lost 11 bases and J lost 0; bases outside the gene matches: 4. The CDR3 length is 13 residues. Germline V gene sequence: CDR1 LNHDA, CDR2 SQIVND (reference sequence). Here the CDR3 reads CAGGTASNQPQHF. CDR3 sequence (DNA): TGTGCCGGGGGGACAGCTAGCAATCAGCCCCAGCATTTT.

This clonotype was counted many times. V gene TRBV12-3 or TRBV12-4 combines with J gene TRBJ2-1; the D is unclear. The length of the CDR3 is 14 residues. Trimming stripped 0 bases from V and 7 bases from J, with 10 bases between. In nucleotides, the CDR3 is TGTGCCAGCAGTTTAGCTAGCCATGGGAATGAGCAGTTCTTC. Translated, it gives CASSLASHGNEQFF.

The sample holds many counts of this clonotype. The chain employs TRBV12-3 or TRBV12-4 and TRBJ2-1, with 7 bases matching TRBD2. The CDR3 consists of 13 residues. Losses at the gene ends were 5 bases for V and 3 bases for J; bases not matched to a gene: 1. The CDR3 sequence is CASSGGSYNEQFF. In nucleotides, the CDR3 is TGTGCCAGCAGTGGCGGGAGCTACAATGAGCAGTTCTTC.

J is TRBJ1-5 and V is TRBV9, with D unresolved. Germline V lookup: CDR1 SGDLS, CDR2 YYNGEE. V was clipped by 0 bases and J by 3 bases, with 7 bases between them. CDR3 length: 14 residues. The DNA for the CDR3 is TGTGCCAGCAGCGTAGGGGTCGTCAATCAGCCCCAGCATTTT. Encoded protein: CASSVGVVNQPQHF.

This chain links TRBV28 with TRBJ2-7; 8 bases line up with TRBD2. J lost 2 bases, V lost 5 bases, and 8 bases had no gene match. CDR3 length: 15 amino acids. CDR1 and CDR2 from the germline V gene are MDHEN and SYDVKM. The CDR3 region is CASSPFGTRPYEQYF. CDR3 nucleotide sequence: TGTGCCAGCAGTCCATTCGGGACTAGGCCCTACGAGCAGTACTTC.

This clonotype has ten or more counts. The chain joins TRBV28 to TRBJ2-5; 8 bases line up with TRBD1. The CDR3 spans 18 residues. Germline values: CDR1 MDHEN, CDR2 SYDVKM. V trimming: 2 bases; J trimming: 5 bases; junction bases outside the gene matches: 16. The CDR3 protein is CASSLTYPRGQGGETQYF. Here the CDR3 DNA reads TGTGCCAGCAGTTTAACCTACCCCAGGGGGCAGGGTGGTGAGACCCAGTACTTC.